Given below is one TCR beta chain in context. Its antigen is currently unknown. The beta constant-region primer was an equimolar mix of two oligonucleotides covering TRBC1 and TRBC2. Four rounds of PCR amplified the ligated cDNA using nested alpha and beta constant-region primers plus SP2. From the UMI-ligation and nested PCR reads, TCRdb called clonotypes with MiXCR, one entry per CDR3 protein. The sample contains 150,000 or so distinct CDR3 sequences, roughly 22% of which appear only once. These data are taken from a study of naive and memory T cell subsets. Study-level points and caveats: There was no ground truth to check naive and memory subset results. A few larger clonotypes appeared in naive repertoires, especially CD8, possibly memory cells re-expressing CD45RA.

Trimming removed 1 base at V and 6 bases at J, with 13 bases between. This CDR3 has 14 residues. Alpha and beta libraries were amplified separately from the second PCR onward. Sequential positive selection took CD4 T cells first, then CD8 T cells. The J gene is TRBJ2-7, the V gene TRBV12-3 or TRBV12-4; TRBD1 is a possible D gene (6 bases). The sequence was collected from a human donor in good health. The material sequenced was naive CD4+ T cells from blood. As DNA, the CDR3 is TGTGCCAGCAGTTTAGGGGCAGGGGATGTCGAGCAGTACTTC. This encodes CASSLGAGDVEQYF.